This T cell receptor beta chain was sequenced in a study of cytomegalovirus exposure and HLA in healthy donors. The V segment lost 6 bases and the J segment 2 bases; nucleotides outside the gene matches: 4. Germline V CDR1 and CDR2: MNHEY, SVGAGI. CDR3 length equals 15 residues. All donors participated as healthy donors of bone marrow. Nominally healthy donors provided the samples, though records likely missed some immune exposures. As for this clone: What it binds is not known.

The study's findings and limits: A list of roughly 160 TCR beta chains associated with cytomegalovirus was given. Earlier analysis found most TCR beta V segments productive about 87% or about 30% of the time.

Primers: 60 Vbeta forward and 13 Jbeta reverse. The assay was immunoSEQ multiplex PCR, and TCRdb's table has in-frame clones only and misses some. The sample yields under 100,000 clones, 70% to 80% seen once. The sample was PBMCs. The rearrangement uses TRBV6-5 and TRBJ2-7; 13 nucleotides line up with TRBD2. The origin of this receptor is a man in his fifties or sixties in good health and CMV-seronegative. The CDR3 loop reads CASSSTSGGAYEQYF. CDR3 sequence (DNA): TGTGCCAGCAGCTCTACTAGCGGGGGGGCCTACGAGCAGTACTTC.